This T cell receptor beta chain was recovered during a study of breast tumors, draining lymph nodes, adjacent tissues. TCRdb passed the multiplex PCR reads through MiXCR, listing each CDR3 protein once. The sample carries about 60,000 distinct CDR3 sequences, around 60% recorded once. From germline, CDR1 is SGHTA and CDR2 FQGTGA. The CDR3 contains 15 residues. V trimming: 5 bases; J trimming: 2 bases; junction bases outside the gene matches: 5. The specimen was breast tumor tissue. The chain uses TRBV7-3 and TRBJ2-1; 8 bases match TRBD1. The receptor's source is a female donor with breast cancer. Some clones in this sample may be carry-over from other donors' samples. The CDR3 nucleotides are TGTGCCAGCAGCCCGGACAGGGCGACCTACAATGAGCAGTTCTTC. It specifies CASSPDRATYNEQFF.